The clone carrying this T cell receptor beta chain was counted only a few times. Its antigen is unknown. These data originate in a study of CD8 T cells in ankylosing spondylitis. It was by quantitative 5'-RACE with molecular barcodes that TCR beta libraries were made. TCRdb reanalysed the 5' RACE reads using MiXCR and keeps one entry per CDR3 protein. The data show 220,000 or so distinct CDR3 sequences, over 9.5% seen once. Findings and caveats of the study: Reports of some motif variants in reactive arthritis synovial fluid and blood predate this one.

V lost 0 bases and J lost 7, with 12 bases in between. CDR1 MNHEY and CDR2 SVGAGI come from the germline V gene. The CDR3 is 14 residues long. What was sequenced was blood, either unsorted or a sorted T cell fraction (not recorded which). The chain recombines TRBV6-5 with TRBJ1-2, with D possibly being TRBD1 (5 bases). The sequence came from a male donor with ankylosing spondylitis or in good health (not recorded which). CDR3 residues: CASSYSPRDGGYTF. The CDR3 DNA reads TGTGCCAGCAGTTACTCCCCCAGGGACGGTGGCTACACCTTC.